This section outlines one TCR beta chain sequence together with its context. The CDR3 has 14 residues. Germline V lookup: CDR1 LGHDT, CDR2 YNNKEL (reference sequence). With 2 bases removed from V and 5 bases from J, the gap between germline ends came to 10 bases. These data belong to a study of CD8 T cells in Susac syndrome. Reverse transcription of about 0.5 to 1 ug RNA used random hexamers. A multiplex approach, immunoSEQ multiplex PCR, amplified TCR beta CDR3 across 54 Vbeta and 13 Jbeta. MiXCR, applied by TCRdb to the immunoSEQ multiplex PCR reads, yields one record per CDR3 protein. The sample lists around 200,000 distinct CDR3 sequences, roughly 94% occurring once. Age- and sex-matched healthy donors served as the control group. FACS enriched CD8+ TEMRA cells, while bulk CD8+ and CD4+ were negatively isolated.

The TCR was taken from a human donor in good health. The chain links TRBV3-1 to TRBJ2-1, with D unresolved. The sample consisted of CD4+ T cells from PBMCs. CDR3 sequence reads: CASSQIPGNNEQFF. The CDR3, as DNA: TGTGCCAGCAGCCAAATCCCCGGCAACAATGAGCAGTTCTTC.